At least ten counts were recorded for the clone carrying this T cell receptor beta chain. Via MiXCR, TCRdb re-called the 5' RACE reads, giving one row per CDR3 protein. The table lists 55,000 to 75,000 distinct CDR3 sequences, about 2.5% of them singletons. The CDR3 sequence is 16 residues long. V lost 3 bases to trimming and J lost 6 bases; unmatched junction nucleotides: 8. Germline lookup yields CDR1 SGDLS and CDR2 YYNGEE. This specimen comes from a study of neurological immune-mediated disorders. The receptor was derived from a man in his fifties or sixties with multiple sclerosis. The specimen sequenced was PBMCs. The chain is built from TRBV9 and TRBJ2-2, with 10 bases lining up with TRBD1. CDR3 sequence (DNA): TGTGCCAGCAGCGGACCGGGACAGGGGTCTCCCGGGGAGCTGTTTTTT. This translates into CASSGPGQGSPGELFF.